The clone carrying this T cell receptor (beta chain) appeared many times. The antigen remains unidentified. The sample originates from a study of Graves' ophthalmopathy and Graves' hyperthyroidism. The germline V gene encodes CDR1 SGHDN and CDR2 FVKESK. This CDR3 contains 9 residues. V was pared by 4 bases and J by 11 bases, with 3 bases between. The sequenced template was RNA, covering the TCR beta CDR3 region. HTBI-primed first-round RT-PCR preceded second-round multiplex PCR. MiXCR, applied by TCRdb to the multiplex PCR reads, yields one record per CDR3 protein. The sample yields 1 million to 1.3 million distinct CDR3 sequences, about 38% seen once. Clinicians made diagnoses from clinical symptoms, serum thyroxine, TRAb, thyroid ultrasound and orbital computed tomography. Study-level results: Blood also harbored most expanded thyroid clonotypes above 0.001 frequency.

The chain carries TRBV14 and TRBJ1-5; D is unclear. Sequences were obtained from peripheral blood or thyroid tissue (not recorded which). This receptor was obtained from an adult man with Graves' hyperthyroidism. CDR3 nucleotides: TGTGCCAGCAGCCCCTCCCAGCATTTT. Its translation is CASSPSQHF.